The clone carrying this T cell receptor beta chain was picked up many times. The antigen remains unidentified. The data stem from a study of breast tumors, draining lymph nodes, adjacent tissues. Whole-study results and caveats: Tumors had less TCR diversity than lymph nodes, more than nontumor tissue.

The CDR3 loop spans 14 amino acids. CDR1 and CDR2 from the germline V gene are SQVTM and ANQGSEA. Trimming removed 4 bases at V and 1 base at J, with 11 bases between. Axillary draining lymph nodes of breast cancer patients supplied the node samples. TCRdb analysed the multiplex PCR reads with MiXCR anew, one entry per CDR3 protein. The sample shows around 300,000 distinct CDR3 sequences, more than 30% of them seen only once. The material sequenced was axillary lymph node tissue. V usage is TRBV29-1 and J usage is TRBJ2-1; no definite D call. The TCR sequence derives from a female donor with breast cancer. Some clones in this sample may be carry-over from other donors' samples. The CDR3 is CSVVPIASYNEQFF. CDR3 nucleotides: TGCAGCGTTGTTCCGATCGCGTCCTACAATGAGCAGTTCTTC.